This TCR beta chain was found in a study of T cell responses to AZD1222 COVID-19 vaccine (dated by TCRdb to 2020 to 2022). With respect to the entire study: A total of about 230 trial participants underwent TCR sequencing, of whom some 210 received two doses of AZD1222 and about 26 received two doses of the MenACWY control vaccine. Trial participants were enrolled by age into 18-55, 56-69 and 70-plus year subgroups, with roughly 160, 29 and 62 TCR-sequenced participants respectively. Overall study results and their limits: Participants were mostly white British and included more females than males, and it was suggested by the authors that clonal diversity may have been underestimated. After two AZD1222 doses, spike-specific TCR breadth and depth were significantly higher than at day 0 and than in MenACWY recipients. No day 14 peak-response samples were available, so repertoires were characterized only after the peak T cell response. Vaccine-associated CD4 TCRs spanned the whole spike protein, with dominant responses in regions 160-218 and 743-854. Only 5 to 7 AZD1222 recipients were SARS-CoV-2 seropositive at baseline, limiting conclusions about previously exposed vaccinees. In the small 56-69-year group, the increase in depth fell short of significance, most likely because of low power. Reportedly, close to half of the unique spike-specific TCRs recognized epitopes lying outside the regions that are mutated in the B.1.351 and B.1.1.7 variants.

The CDR3 regions of human TCRbeta chains were analyzed by immunosequencing. Turning to the authors' computational methods: Repertoire TCRs were matched against a reference library of SARS-CoV-2-specific TCRs generated with the MIRA antigen-specificity platform. Breadth was defined as the fraction of unique TCRs that were SARS-CoV-2-associated. Depth was defined as the fraction of total T cells that were SARS-CoV-2-associated. Using the MIRA data, each spike-specific TCR was assigned both to the spike region to which the TCR was reactive and to a CD4 or CD8 class. Log10-transformed breadth and depth values were compared by one-way ANOVA with Sidak's multiple comparisons tests. The source is immuneACCESS, and TCRdb retained only in-frame sequences with V and J called. Part of the clones is not carried over; for the studies checked, unresolved V genes explain less than half of this, and the remainder is unexplained. The V and J calls and clone size were taken over from that table, and D and trimming were inferred from the DNA. The sample table records about 110,000 clones; 80% to 95% of these occur just once. The ten biggest clones cover about 8.1% of the sample.

CDR1 and CDR2, per the germline V gene (reference sequence), are MNHEY and SMNVEV. The CDR3 spans 15 residues, from the cysteine through the phenylalanine. CDR3 DNA only is kept here, 45 bases in frame from base 1. V and J lose 2 bases and 5 bases, and a span of 15 bases separates them. About this clone: Its antigen target is currently unknown. No quality values exist for individual bases; no much larger clone is one base distant.

Interpreted using the paper, the time point label stands for: about 28 days (+/-7) after the second vaccine dose. AZD1222 recipients given second doses at about 4 weeks or at about 12 weeks were pooled, since spike-specific TCR depth and breadth were not found to differ between the two schedules. Samples from vaccinated people were obtained from the UK trials COV001 and COV002, which included a single-blind randomized controlled phase 2/3 trial of AZD1222 (ChAdOx1 nCoV-19) in healthy adults. For TCRbeta chain sequencing, PBMC samples from trial participants were taken at day 0 and at day 28 after the second dose.

This sequence originates from an adult who received the AZD1222 COVID-19 vaccine. This specimen was peripheral blood, taken 28 days after the second AZD1222 dose. The chain is made from TRBV27 and TRBJ1-1; TRBD1 is a possible D gene, resting on 6 matching bases. This receptor carries the CDR3 CASSLVGGAGTEAFF. The DNA sequence reads TGTGCCAGCAGTTTAGTGGGGGGGGCGGGAACTGAAGCTTTCTTT.